This TCR beta chain was obtained from a study of shared T cell receptors in the human thymus. Germline loops: CDR1 SGHDN, CDR2 FVKESK. The CDR3 runs to 16 residues. The repertoire was sequenced with immunoSEQ multiplex PCR; TCRdb's copy has only in-frame clones and lacks some. The sample consists of just under 550,000 clones, around 78% of them appearing once. Turning to this clone: Its ends do not fully match the called genes, so a read error is possible.

The same sample was also used in a study of human thymus T cells. That source reports: Thymus was obtained from resections taken during corrective heart surgery.

Material for sequencing was thymocytes. The source is a boy under two years old with a congenital heart defect. V usage is TRBV14 and J usage is TRBJ2-7, with D perhaps matching TRBD2 (6 bases). DNA for the CDR3: TGTGCCAGCAGCCAAGAATCAGGACTACCCTCCCACGAGCAGTACTTC. It is translated as CASSQESGLPSHEQYF.